This T cell receptor beta chain was identified in a study of human T cells and chemical hapten exposure (dated by TCRdb to 2020 to 2022). Study-wide context: For sensitization, 2% DPC in acetone was applied to a roughly 2 cm by roughly 2 cm area of upper inner arm skin. Patient blood was sampled pre-sensitization (week 0) and at 2, 6 and about 24 weeks after DPC sensitization. In alopecia patients, the study followed how the peripheral blood TCR repertoire changed in vivo over primary and secondary sensitization to diphenylcyclopropenone (DPC), a hapten. Patch testing on the upper back used Finn chambers containing 0.01% DPC, with scoring done after 6 days according to International Contact Dermatitis Research Group standards. Libraries were pooled for sequencing, and per-sample TCR yields varied mainly because of small differences in library volumes within the pool. Around 30 alopecia patients provided blood for TCR sequencing at one to four time points (pre-sensitization, 2, 6 and 24 weeks). The patient cohort, mostly female, included alopecia areata with under or over 50% scalp involvement, alopecia totalis and alopecia universalis. Throughout the study period of 20 to 30 weeks, patients also received therapeutic DPC doses to the scalp every week. Study-wide findings and limitations: After repeated subsampling, changes were observed in the strength of the expansion versus patch-test correlation and in the threshold at which the correlation became significant. Compared with pre-sensitization or healthy control sets, expanded TCRs formed significantly more large CDR3 similarity clusters, which is consistent with antigen-driven responses. The number of TCRs above 1 in 1000 frequency did not change with DPC sensitization; there was no evidence of global repertoire structure alterations. The number of PT1 expanded TCRs positively correlated with patch test score, significant at thresholds 8, 16 and 32 but not 4. Because all patients had alopecia, a presumed autoimmune disease, the immune response of the patients might differ from that of healthy individuals.

What the time point label conveys for this sample: patch test 1, 2 weeks after DPC sensitization. Per the publication, the treatment or condition label means: therapeutic diphenylcyclopropenone sensitization with weekly scalp DPC. At every patch-test visit, the blood draw took place before the patch test was put on. Eligible patients were aged 18 to 70, diagnosed with alopecia, deemed suitable for DPC therapy, and excluded if pregnant. Total RNA was extracted from unfractionated whole blood that had been collected in Tempus Blood RNA tubes. Libraries were made using RACE. The sequencer was a NextSeq 500. During library preparation, unique molecular identifiers were attached to individual cDNA molecules so that TCRs could be counted in a quantitative, reproducible way. Each blood RNA sample was used to sequence both TCR alpha and TCR beta chains. On the authors' methods: The median number of TCRs per sample was some 100,000, ranging from 23,224 to 690,600. V, J and CDR3 annotation of the TCR reads was performed with the Decombinator software suite. For PS versus PT1 abundance plots, all samples were subsampled to the same number of TCRs (28,000). TCRs were defined as expanded if absent before sensitization and observed at least eight times at the 2-week time point. TCRdb reprocessed the public reads (quality trimming at Q25 with fastp, clone calling with MiXCR) and kept in-frame beta chains. Every CDR3 protein is listed once, alongside the most common genes and DNA of its rows. These V and J calls rely on TCRdb rather than the paper's analysis. A total of around 190,000 distinct CDR3 sequences appear in this sample, around 22% of them only once. Of the sample, under 7.5% is held by the ten largest clones.

This clonotype was counted between two and nine times. Its antigen is not yet known. The record has no base qualities; no much larger clone is one base away. The TCR comes from a woman aged 45-59 years with alopecia areata. Some clones in this sample may be carry-over from other donors' samples. The sequences come from whole blood, collected in connection with sensitization to the hapten diphenylcyclopropenone (DPC).

The CDR3 corresponds to CASGPPGGNEQFF. At the DNA level, the sequence is TGTGCTAGTGGTCCGCCGGGGGGCAATGAGCAGTTCTTC. The rearrangement joined TRBV12-5 to TRBJ2-1, with 7 bases aligning to TRBD2. The CDR1 and CDR2 encoded by the germline V gene are LGHNT and FRNRAP. The CDR3, cysteine through phenylalanine, is 13 amino acids long. Of all the DNA, just the CDR3 is kept, 39 bases in frame from base 1. The germline V and J ends show losses of 5 bases and 6 bases respectively, and no gene match explains 4 bases of the junction.